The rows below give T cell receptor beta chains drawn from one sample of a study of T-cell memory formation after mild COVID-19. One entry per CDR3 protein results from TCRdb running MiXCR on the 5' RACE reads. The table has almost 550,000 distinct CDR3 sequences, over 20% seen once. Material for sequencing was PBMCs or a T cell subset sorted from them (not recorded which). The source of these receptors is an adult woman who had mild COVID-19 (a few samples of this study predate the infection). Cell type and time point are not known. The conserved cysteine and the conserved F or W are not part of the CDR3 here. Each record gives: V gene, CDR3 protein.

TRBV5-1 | ASSYGAGNQPQH
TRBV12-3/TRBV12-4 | ASSFGQGGIQY
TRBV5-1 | ASGTGGLAGNEQF
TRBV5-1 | ASSFDASTDTQY
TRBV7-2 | ASSLVSRETQY
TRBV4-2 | ASSHPGTDLYGYT
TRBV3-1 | ASSLRSGQLPRAYEQY
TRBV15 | ATSRGSAGGRYEQY
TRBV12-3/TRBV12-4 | ASSLEREVGTDTQY
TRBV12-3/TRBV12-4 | ASSPRPNPQY
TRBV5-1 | ASSPGRADTQY
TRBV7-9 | ASRQRVDEQF
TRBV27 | ASSSVGGDEQF
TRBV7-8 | ASSLGQGWNQPQH
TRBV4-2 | ASSQVPPREADTQY
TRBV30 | AWMGDPGELF
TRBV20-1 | SASENSNQPQH
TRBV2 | ASSVLGLVGEAF
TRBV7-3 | ASSLYRDTEQY
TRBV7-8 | ASSGWGGEETQY
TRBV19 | ASSIDLRVHQPQH
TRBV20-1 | SARDSMGLAGGPPSYNEQF